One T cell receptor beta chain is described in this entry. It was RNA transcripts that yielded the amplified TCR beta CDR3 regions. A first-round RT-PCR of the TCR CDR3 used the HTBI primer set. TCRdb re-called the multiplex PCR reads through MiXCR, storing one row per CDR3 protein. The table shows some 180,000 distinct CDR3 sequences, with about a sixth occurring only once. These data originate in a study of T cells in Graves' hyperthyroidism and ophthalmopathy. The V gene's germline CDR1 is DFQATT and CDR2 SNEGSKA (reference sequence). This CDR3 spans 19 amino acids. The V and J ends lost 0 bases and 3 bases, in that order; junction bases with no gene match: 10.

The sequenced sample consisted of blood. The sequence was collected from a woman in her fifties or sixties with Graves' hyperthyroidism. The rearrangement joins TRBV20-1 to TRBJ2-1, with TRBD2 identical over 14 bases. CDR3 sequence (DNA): TGCAGTGCTAGAGATCTTGGGACTAGCGGGAGTCCGAACTACAATGAGCAGTTCTTC. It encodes CSARDLGTSGSPNYNEQFF.